The next 17 T cell receptor beta chains were all read from a single sample in a study of blood T cells in healthy people across ages. Then a second PCR, running roughly 6 to 11 cycles, was carried out with a sample-barcoded 5' primer and a J-beta primer mix. TCRdb itself ran the 5' RACE reads through MiXCR, one entry per CDR3 protein. In the table there are roughly 730,000 distinct CDR3 sequences, roughly three fifths of which are singletons. The sample consisted of blood. These TCRs come from a man aged 35-49 years in good health.

This clonotype was detected only once. This rearrangement joins TRBV4-1 to TRBJ2-5, with unresolved D. The V end lost 1 base, the J end lost 4 bases, and 16 bases lay between the germline ends. CDR1 MGHRA and CDR2 YSYEKL come from the germline V gene. The CDR3 spans 16 residues. Written as DNA, the CDR3 is TGCGCCAGCAGCCAAGGTCTAAGGTTGGTAGGAGAGACCCAGTACTTC. Protein: CASSQGLRLVGETQYF.

The gene calls are TRBV24-1 and TRBJ2-7, with 7 bases aligning to TRBD1. There are 13 residues in the CDR3. In germline, CDR1 is KGHDR, CDR2 SFDVKD. V lost 3 bases to trimming and J lost 5 bases; unmatched junction nucleotides: 3. Here the CDR3 DNA reads TGTGCCACCAGTGATGCCGACAGGGACGAGCAGTACTTC. Translating gives CATSDADRDEQYF.

This chain links TRBV5-1 with TRBJ2-5, with TRBD2 identical over 10 bases. The V segment lost 2 bases and the J segment 1 base; nucleotides outside the gene matches: 5. CDR3 length: 16 residues. Germline CDR1 is SGHRS and CDR2 is YFSETQ. The CDR3 reads CASSLSSGGSQETQYF. The CDR3 DNA reads TGCGCCAGCAGCTTATCTAGCGGGGGCTCCCAAGAGACCCAGTACTTC.

A few counts support this clonotype. The rearrangement joins TRBV12-3 or TRBV12-4 to TRBJ2-4, with a tentative D call TRBD1 (5 bases). The CDR3 covers 14 residues. V was clipped by 3 bases and J by 4 bases, with 10 bases between them. CDR3 loop: CASSFGHKKNIQYF. The CDR3 DNA reads TGTGCCAGCAGTTTTGGACATAAGAAAAACATTCAGTACTTC.

The genes are TRBV20-1 and TRBJ1-2; D is unresolved. The germline gives CDR1 DFQATT, CDR2 SNEGSKA (reference sequence). With 7 bases removed from V and 4 bases from J, the gap between germline ends came to 22 bases. The CDR3 runs 15 residues. CDR3 DNA sequence: TGCAGTGGCATAGTAGCGGCGACACTTTCCTATGGCTACACCTTC. Translation gives CSGIVAATLSYGYTF.

Comments on this clonotype: The junction and the germline gene differ at one end; a read error may be behind it. CDR3 amino acids: CASSPEDRDYGCTF. The CDR3 DNA reads TGTGCCAGCAGCCCCGAAGACAGGGACTATGGCTGCACCTTC. The V and J genes are TRBV9 and TRBJ1-2, with TRBD1 matching over 7 bases. Germline CDR1 is SGDLS and CDR2 is YYNGEE. The CDR3 runs to 14 residues.

The CDR3 is CASSAKGWGAYEQYF. The CDR3 coding sequence is TGTGCCAGCAGTGCAAAGGGATGGGGAGCTTACGAGCAGTACTTC. The V gene is TRBV6-1, the J gene TRBJ2-7; maybe TRBD2 (5 bases). From germline, CDR1 is MNHNS and CDR2 SASEGT. The CDR3 has 15 amino acids. V lost 4 bases and J lost 4, with 17 bases in between.

V is TRBV28 and J is TRBJ1-2; D possibly corresponds to TRBD1 (6 bases). This CDR3 comprises 14 residues. Trimming pared 5 bases from V and 8 bases from J, leaving 18 bases between. Germline CDR1 reads MDHEN; CDR2 reads SYDVKM. CDR3 DNA: TGTGCCAGCAGTCTCCTGAAGGGGGGCTGGGGCTACACCTTC. Residues: CASSLLKGGWGYTF.

The chain combines TRBV9 with TRBJ2-7; the match to TRBD2 covers 12 bases. Germline CDR1 and CDR2: SGDLS and YYNGEE. V was clipped by 0 bases and J by 5 bases; unmatched bases: 6. The CDR3 spans 16 residues. CDR3 sequence (DNA): TGTGCCAGCAGCGTAGTGCTAGCGGGGGGGGCCGACGAGCAGTACTTC. It codes for CASSVVLAGGADEQYF.

The V and J genes are TRBV28 and TRBJ2-7; TRBD2 aligns across 7 bases. Per germline, CDR1 MDHEN and CDR2 SYDVKM. With 6 bases clipped from V and 1 base from J, the junction kept 9 bases outside the gene matches. The length of the CDR3 is 15 residues. CDR3 sequence reads: CASSSSGGWSYEQYF. CDR3 bases: TGTGCCAGCAGCTCATCGGGAGGATGGTCCTACGAGCAGTACTTC.

V gene TRBV6-2 or TRBV6-3 combines with J gene TRBJ2-1; 12 bases are shared with TRBD2. Germline V gene data show CDR1 as MNHEY and CDR2 as SVGEGT. This CDR3 is 18 amino acids long. Trimming took 7 bases from V and 2 from J; bases not matched to a gene: 12. The CDR3 loop reads CASTVGGLAGVTYNEQFF. As DNA, the CDR3 is TGTGCCAGCACGGTGGGGGGACTAGCGGGCGTAACCTACAATGAGCAGTTCTTC.

A word on this clonotype: At one end, the junction sequence differs from germline, possibly due to a read error. The chain couples TRBV20-1 to TRBJ2-3; TRBD2 agrees at 7 bases. This CDR3 is 15 amino acids long. CDR1 is DFQATT, CDR2 SNEGSKA, per germline (reference sequence). DNA of the CDR3: TGCAGTGCTAGTAGGCGGGGGATATATACAGATACGCTGTATTTT. Its protein product is CSASRRGIYTDTLYF.

The chain links TRBV7-2 to TRBJ1-1, with D possibly TRBD1 on 5 matching bases. Deletions cut 0 bases from V and 3 bases from J, with 11 bases between. The CDR3 runs 15 residues. Germline V lookup: CDR1 SGHTA, CDR2 FQGNSA. The CDR3 loop is CASSLAGARDTEAFF. As DNA, the CDR3 is TGTGCCAGCAGCTTAGCAGGGGCGAGGGACACTGAAGCTTTCTTT.

The gene calls are TRBV6-2 or TRBV6-3 and TRBJ2-6; 9 nucleotides align to TRBD2. The CDR3 is made up of 17 amino acids. Trimming removed 3 bases from V and 2 bases from J; junction bases left unmatched: 5. Germline V gives CDR1 MNHEY, CDR2 SVGEGT. The CDR3 here is CASSYASGAAGANVLTF. CDR3 nucleotides: TGTGCCAGCAGTTATGCTAGCGGGGCAGCTGGGGCCAACGTCCTGACTTTC.

This clonotype was observed a single time. V and J are TRBV7-2 and TRBJ2-3, with D possibly being TRBD1 (5 bases). The CDR3 runs 15 residues. V lost 0 bases and J 6 bases, leaving 13 bases between the germline ends. Germline loops: CDR1 SGHTA, CDR2 FQGNSA. The CDR3 region has the DNA TGTGCCAGCAGCTTAGCCCTTGGGGCCGTGGATACGCAGTATTTT. Encoded protein: CASSLALGAVDTQYF.

A few counts support this clonotype. The rearrangement links TRBV11-2 to TRBJ1-1; TRBD1 might be the D (5 bases). Germline-derived CDR1 and CDR2 are SGHAT and FQNNGV. This CDR3 is 13 amino acids long. Deletions cut 4 bases from V and 7 bases from J, with 13 bases between. The CDR3 bases are TGTGCCAGCAGCTCGATCCGGGGGGGTGAAGCTTTCTTT. The encoded protein is CASSSIRGGEAFF.

The chain is built from TRBV3-1 and TRBJ2-4; D is possibly TRBD1 or TRBD2 (5 bases each). Gene TRBJ2-7 matches the end of the DNA better, so the J call may be wrong. This CDR3 comprises 14 residues. CDR1 and CDR2 from the germline V gene are LGHDT and YNNKEL (reference sequence). CDR3 residues: CASSRPGPGNEQYF. In DNA, the CDR3 is TGTGCCAGCAGCCGACCGGGACCAGGAAACGAGCAGTACTTC.